These 2 T cell receptor beta chains were all obtained from the same sample, sequenced in a study of T cell repertoires in cytomegalovirus infection. Their recognized antigens are unknown. TCRdb processed the reads anew with MiXCR; each CDR3 protein has one entry. The sample lists 700,000 to 850,000 distinct CDR3 sequences, approximately 30% seen once, with around an eighth in the top ten. The material sequenced was cultured CD8+ T cells from PBMCs, taken from culture after CMV antigen stimulation. The receptors originated from a human donor in good health (CMV status not recorded). Some clones in this sample may be carry-over from other donors' samples.

The chain recombines TRBV6-8 with TRBJ1-3, with TRBD1 matching over 12 bases. Germline loops: CDR1 MNHGY, CDR2 SAAAGT. Germline trimming cut 10 bases from V and 4 bases from J; bases unmatched to any gene: 11. CDR3 length: 16 amino acids. Here the CDR3 reads CATSPGQGARGNTIYF. CDR3 nucleotides: TGTGCCACGTCGCCGGGACAGGGGGCGCGAGGAAACACCATATATTTT.

The CDR3 region has the DNA TGTGCCAGCAGCCAAGAGGATTTCGGCACAGATACGCAGTATTTT. This translates into CASSQEDFGTDTQYF. This rearrangement joins TRBV3-1 to TRBJ2-3; D is undetermined. CDR1 is LGHDT and CDR2 is YNNKEL in the germline V gene (reference sequence). The CDR3 runs 15 residues. Deletions cut 0 bases from V and 1 base from J, with 8 bases between.